Below are 18 T cell receptor beta chains sequenced from a single sample in a study of cytomegalovirus exposure and HLA in healthy donors. Researchers ran the PCR with 60 Vbeta and 13 Jbeta primers. Only in-frame clones appear in the TCRdb table, and some are missing; sequencing was by immunoSEQ multiplex PCR. The data contain tens of thousands of clones, roughly three quarters of them seen just once; the ten biggest clones take up roughly 3.8%. The sample was PBMCs. These TCRs come from a woman aged 35 to 49 in good health and CMV-seronegative.

This clone came up once. The chain has TRBV25-1 and TRBJ1-2; unclear D gene. V lost 2 bases to trimming and J lost 3 bases, with 7 bases between them. The CDR3 is 13 residues long. From germline, CDR1 is MGHDK and CDR2 SYGVNS. The CDR3 DNA reads as TGTGCCAGCAGTGAACCCGGGGACTATGGCTACACCTTC. Protein: CASSEPGDYGYTF.

This clone appeared a single time. The junction departs from germline at one end; a sequencing error may be responsible. The chain is built from TRBV19 and TRBJ1-6; no reliable D call. The CDR3 totals 13 residues. CDR1 is LNHDA and CDR2 is SQIVND in the germline V gene (reference sequence). The CDR3 here is CASSTGYNSPLHF. CDR3 DNA: TGTGCCAGCAGTACGGGATATAATTCACCCCTCCACTTT. Looking up the rest from reference TRBV19 and TRBJ1-6 gives the full variable domain: DGGITQSPKYLFRKEGQNVTLSCEQNLNHDAMYWYRQDPGQGLRLIYYSQIVNDFQKGDIAEGYSVSREKKESFPLTVTSAQKNPTAFYLCASSTGYNSPLHFGNGTRLTVT.

J is TRBJ2-3 and V is TRBV7-9; 10 bases fit TRBD1. J was trimmed by 1 base and V by 1 base; bases with no gene match: 8. The CDR3 is 18 amino acids. The germline V gene has CDR1 SEHNR and CDR2 FQNEAQ (reference sequence). DNA for the CDR3: TGTGCCAGCAGCTTAGGGCCGGGACAGGGGTTAGGCACAGATACGCAGTATTTT. This gives the protein CASSLGPGQGLGTDTQYF.

This chain uses TRBV5-8 with TRBJ1-1, with a weak D call TRBD1 (6 bases). The germline V gene encodes CDR1 SGHTS and CDR2 YDEGEE. CDR3 length: 13 residues. The V end lost 3 bases, the J end lost 6 bases, and 12 bases lay between the germline ends. The CDR3 protein is CASSSGQISEAFF. The CDR3 DNA reads TGTGCCAGCAGCTCCGGACAGATATCTGAAGCTTTCTTT.

The genes are TRBV4-3 and TRBJ1-2; possibly TRBD1 for D (5 bases). This CDR3 has 15 amino acids. The ends were cut back, 0 bases at V and 0 bases at J, with 8 bases in the middle. The V gene's germline CDR1 is LGHNA and CDR2 YSLEER. For the CDR3, the DNA is TGCGCCAGCAGCCAAGACACAGGAGCTAACTATGGCTACACCTTC. Translated: CASSQDTGANYGYTF.

The chain is built from TRBV6-1 and TRBJ1-1, with D possibly matching TRBD1 (6 bases). The CDR3 has 14 residues. V dropped 2 bases and J dropped 3 bases, with 10 bases sitting between them. Per germline, CDR1 MNHNS and CDR2 SASEGT. The CDR3 loop reads CASSELEGDTEAFF. The DNA for the CDR3 is TGTGCCAGCAGTGAATTAGAGGGGGACACTGAAGCTTTCTTT.

The rearrangement links TRBV6-1 to TRBJ1-2; D gene ambiguous. Looked up from germline, CDR1 is MNHNS and CDR2 is SASEGT. Deletions cut 0 bases from V and 4 bases from J, with 9 bases between. The CDR3 extends over 14 amino acids. CDR3 amino acids: CASSEAGRSYGYTF. DNA of the CDR3: TGTGCCAGCAGTGAAGCCGGGAGGTCCTATGGCTACACCTTC.

The chain links TRBV14 to TRBJ1-6, with 10 bases lining up with TRBD1. The junction had 7 bases not matched to a gene; V was cut back by 6 bases and J by 8 bases. CDR1 SGHDN and CDR2 FVKESK come from the germline V gene. The CDR3 spans 15 residues. CDR3 coding DNA: TGTGCCAGCAGTCACCAGACAGGGGGCTATTCACCCCTCCACTTT. This sequence encodes CASSHQTGGYSPLHF.

The genes are TRBV7-2 and TRBJ2-7, with TRBD2 matching over 12 bases. The CDR3 consists of 17 residues. With V trimmed by 3 bases and J by 6 bases, 12 bases remained unmatched. Germline V gene lookup returns CDR1 SGHTA and CDR2 FQGNSA. CDR3: CASSFAVLAGGPGEQYF. The DNA for the CDR3 is TGTGCCAGCAGCTTCGCTGTCCTAGCGGGGGGGCCTGGCGAGCAGTACTTC. Supplemented by reference TRBV7-2 and TRBJ2-7, the full variable domain reads GAGVSQSPSNKVTEKGKDVELRCDPISGHTALYWYRQSLGQGLEFLIYFQGNSAPDKSGLPSDRFSAERTGGSVSTLTIQRTQQEDSAVYLCASSFAVLAGGPGEQYFGPGTRLTVT.

Written as DNA, the CDR3 is TGTGCCAGCAGCTTGGCCTCGAGGGTCGGGGAGCTGTTTTTT. Encoded protein: CASSLASRVGELFF. The V gene is TRBV5-4, the J gene TRBJ2-2; a weak D match, TRBD2 (5 bases). This CDR3 region has 14 residues. Germline V lookup: CDR1 SGHNT, CDR2 YYREEE (reference sequence). V lost 0 bases, J lost 7 bases, and 10 bases lay in between.

The chain has TRBV30 and TRBJ1-5, with 9 bases matching TRBD1. V lost 0 bases and J lost 0; bases outside the gene matches: 15. Germline CDR1 reads GTSNPN; CDR2 reads SVGIG (reference sequence). The CDR3 loop spans 20 amino acids. The DNA of the CDR3 is TGTGCCTGGAGTGTAGGGTGGAGTGTACAGGGGGCTCGTAGCAATCAGCCCCAGCATTTT. Protein: CAWSVGWSVQGARSNQPQHF. The whole variable domain, filled in from reference TRBV30 and TRBJ1-5, reads SQTIHQWPATLVQPVGSPLSLECTVEGTSNPNLYWYRQAAGRGLQLLFYSVGIGQISSEVPQNLSASRPQDRQFILSSKKLLLSDSGFYLCAWSVGWSVQGARSNQPQHFGDGTRLSIL.

The V gene is TRBV9, the J gene TRBJ2-5, with TRBD2 matching 7 bases. Losses at the gene ends were 7 bases for V and 4 bases for J; bases not matched to a gene: 13. The CDR3 has 15 amino acids. Germline V gene data show CDR1 as SGDLS and CDR2 as YYNGEE. DNA for the CDR3: TGTGCCAGCTCCTCCAGGCCTAGCGGTTCAGAGACCCAGTACTTC. Amino acids: CASSSRPSGSETQYF.

This clone appeared a single time. The chain has TRBV6-6 and TRBJ1-2; 11 bases are shared with TRBD1. CDR1 MNHNY and CDR2 SVGAGI come from the germline V gene (reference sequence). The CDR3 is 16 residues long. V dropped 0 bases and J dropped 8; count of bases not matched to a gene: 8. The CDR3: CASSYSRAGQGEGYTF. CDR3 DNA sequence: TGTGCCAGCAGTTACTCCCGTGCGGGACAGGGGGAGGGCTACACCTTC.

The V gene is TRBV4-1, the J gene TRBJ1-1; no clear D gene. The CDR3 is 13 amino acids. With 9 bases removed from V and 4 bases from J, the gap between germline ends came to 15 bases. The V gene's germline CDR1 is MGHRA and CDR2 YSYEKL. CDR3 in amino acids: CASGPGEGTEAFF. The CDR3 coding sequence is TGCGCCAGTGGGCCGGGTGAGGGCACTGAAGCTTTCTTT.

V usage is TRBV4-1 and J usage is TRBJ2-3; a weak D match, TRBD1 (6 bases). Between the trimmed V and J ends, which lost 6 bases and 0 bases, there was a span of 16 bases. This CDR3 is 16 amino acids long. Germline lookup yields CDR1 MGHRA and CDR2 YSYEKL. The CDR3 protein is CASSHAGARSTDTQYF. The CDR3 nucleotides are TGCGCCAGCAGTCACGCAGGGGCGCGGAGCACAGATACGCAGTATTTT.

This chain links TRBV5-1 with TRBJ2-3, with TRBD1 as a possible D gene (6 bases). Germline V gene lookup returns CDR1 SGHRS and CDR2 YFSETQ. The V gene lost 0 bases and the J gene lost 1 base, with 12 bases spanning the gap. The CDR3 contains 16 residues. The CDR3 DNA follows: TGCGCCAGCAGCTTGGCACTGGGGGCAGGCACAGATACGCAGTATTTT. It specifies CASSLALGAGTDTQYF.

J is TRBJ2-1 and V is TRBV5-4; 11 bases are shared with TRBD2. From germline, CDR1 is SGHNT and CDR2 YYREEE (reference sequence). This CDR3 has 15 amino acids. The V and J ends lost 4 bases and 2 bases, in that order; junction bases with no gene match: 2. CDR3 loop: CASSKTSGAYNEQFF. In DNA, the CDR3 is TGTGCCAGCAGCAAGACTAGCGGGGCCTACAATGAGCAGTTCTTC.

This chain links TRBV7-3 with TRBJ2-5; 7 positions match TRBD2. The CDR3 consists of 14 residues. The V gene end was trimmed by 5 bases and the J gene end by 5 bases; junction bases not matched to a gene: 8. Germline V lookup: CDR1 SGHTA, CDR2 FQGTGA. The CDR3 DNA reads as TGTGCCAGCAGCGCCACCGGGGGGTTGGAGACCCAGTACTTC. Protein product: CASSATGGLETQYF.